Listed below are T cell receptor beta chains from one sample, sequenced in a study of T-cell memory formation after mild COVID-19. Each CDR3 protein is one row after TCRdb ran MiXCR on the 5' RACE reads. Of around 510,000 distinct CDR3 sequences detected, less than 25% appear once; the ten largest clones hold approximately 8%. What was sequenced was PBMCs or a T cell subset sorted from them (not recorded which). These TCRs come from an adult woman who had mild COVID-19 (a few samples of this study predate the infection). Cell type and time point are not known. The CDR3 runs from the conserved cysteine through the conserved F or W. The order of the fields is V gene, D gene, J gene, clone size, CDR3 length, CDR3 protein, CDR3 DNA. D genes are given only for firm matches. Expanded clones are given a class, and other clones once, few, many or no size at all.

v_call: TRBV20-1
d_call: NA
j_call: TRBJ2-4
clone_size: few
cdr3_length: 14
cdr3_aa: CSARAGTRFNIQYF
cdr3_nt: TGCAGTGCTAGAGCGGGGACACGATTTAACATTCAGTACTTC

v_call: TRBV7-9
d_call: TRBD1
j_call: TRBJ1-2
clone_size: few
cdr3_length: 14
cdr3_aa: CASSLRTGPYGYTF
cdr3_nt: TGTGCCAGCAGCTTACGGACAGGACCTTATGGCTACACCTTC

v_call: TRBV24-1
d_call: NA
j_call: TRBJ2-2
clone_size: few
cdr3_length: 15
cdr3_aa: CATSDLTQNTGELFF
cdr3_nt: TGTGCCACCAGTGATTTAACACAAAACACCGGGGAGCTGTTTTTT

v_call: TRBV3-1
d_call: NA
j_call: TRBJ2-1
clone_size: NA
cdr3_length: 11
cdr3_aa: CASSQDLKQFF
cdr3_nt: TGTGCCAGCAGCCAAGATCTAAAGCAGTTCTTC

v_call: TRBV11-2
d_call: NA
j_call: TRBJ2-3
clone_size: NA
cdr3_length: 17
cdr3_aa: CASSSLIRRGGTDTQYF
cdr3_nt: TGTGCCAGCAGCTCCCTGATTAGAAGAGGAGGCACAGATACGCAGTATTTT

v_call: TRBV6-6
d_call: NA
j_call: TRBJ2-2
clone_size: NA
cdr3_length: 14
cdr3_aa: CASKGVANTGELFF
cdr3_nt: TGTGCCAGCAAGGGGGTTGCGAACACCGGGGAGCTGTTTTTT

v_call: TRBV6-5
d_call: NA
j_call: TRBJ2-7
clone_size: few
cdr3_length: 15
cdr3_aa: CASGLGAGFGYEQYF
cdr3_nt: TGTGCCAGCGGGTTGGGGGCTGGGTTTGGCTACGAGCAGTACTTC

v_call: TRBV11-2
d_call: NA
j_call: TRBJ2-3
clone_size: few
cdr3_length: 17
cdr3_aa: CASSLAAGERKTDTQYF
cdr3_nt: TGTGCCAGCAGCTTAGCGGCAGGGGAAAGGAAAACAGATACGCAGTATTTT

v_call: TRBV3-1
d_call: TRBD1
j_call: TRBJ2-7
clone_size: NA
cdr3_length: 15
cdr3_aa: CASSQEGTGTNEQYF
cdr3_nt: TGTGCCAGCAGCCAAGAGGGGACAGGGACTAACGAGCAGTACTTC

v_call: TRBV24-1
d_call: TRBD2
j_call: TRBJ2-1
clone_size: NA
cdr3_length: 16
cdr3_aa: CATSMGGVAGHNEQFF
cdr3_nt: TGTGCCACCTCAATGGGTGGGGTAGCGGGACACAATGAGCAGTTCTTC

v_call: TRBV11-2
d_call: TRBD1
j_call: TRBJ1-6
clone_size: NA
cdr3_length: 15
cdr3_aa: CASSSGQGPNSPLHF
cdr3_nt: TGTGCCAGCAGCTCCGGACAGGGACCTAATTCACCCCTCCACTTT

v_call: TRBV12-3/TRBV12-4
d_call: NA
j_call: TRBJ1-1
clone_size: few
cdr3_length: 11
cdr3_aa: CASSPRDQAFF
cdr3_nt: TGTGCCAGCAGTCCCCGGGACCAAGCTTTCTTT

v_call: TRBV20-1
d_call: NA
j_call: TRBJ1-5
clone_size: NA
cdr3_length: 13
cdr3_aa: CSARGVHPGPQHF
cdr3_nt: TGCAGTGCTAGGGGGGTTCATCCGGGGCCCCAGCATTTT

v_call: TRBV7-9
d_call: TRBD1
j_call: TRBJ1-6
clone_size: NA
cdr3_length: 13
cdr3_aa: CASSASGTGTLHF
cdr3_nt: TGTGCCAGCAGCGCCTCCGGGACAGGGACCCTCCACTTT

v_call: TRBV19
d_call: NA
j_call: TRBJ1-2
clone_size: NA
cdr3_length: 11
cdr3_aa: CASRTVYGYTF
cdr3_nt: TGTGCCAGCCGGACAGTCTATGGCTACACCTTC

v_call: TRBV24-1
d_call: NA
j_call: TRBJ1-2
clone_size: NA
cdr3_length: 14
cdr3_aa: CATSDGTYPYGYTF
cdr3_nt: TGTGCCACCAGTGACGGGACCTACCCCTATGGCTACACCTTC

v_call: TRBV4-1
d_call: NA
j_call: TRBJ2-6
clone_size: NA
cdr3_length: 16
cdr3_aa: CASSQVFLSGANVLTF
cdr3_nt: TGCGCCAGCAGCCAAGTTTTCCTCTCTGGGGCCAACGTCCTGACTTTC

v_call: TRBV30
d_call: TRBD2
j_call: TRBJ2-1
clone_size: NA
cdr3_length: 19
cdr3_aa: CAWSTGTSGSPRSYNEQFF
cdr3_nt: TGTGCCTGGAGTACCGGGACTAGCGGGAGTCCCCGCTCCTACAATGAGCAGTTCTTC